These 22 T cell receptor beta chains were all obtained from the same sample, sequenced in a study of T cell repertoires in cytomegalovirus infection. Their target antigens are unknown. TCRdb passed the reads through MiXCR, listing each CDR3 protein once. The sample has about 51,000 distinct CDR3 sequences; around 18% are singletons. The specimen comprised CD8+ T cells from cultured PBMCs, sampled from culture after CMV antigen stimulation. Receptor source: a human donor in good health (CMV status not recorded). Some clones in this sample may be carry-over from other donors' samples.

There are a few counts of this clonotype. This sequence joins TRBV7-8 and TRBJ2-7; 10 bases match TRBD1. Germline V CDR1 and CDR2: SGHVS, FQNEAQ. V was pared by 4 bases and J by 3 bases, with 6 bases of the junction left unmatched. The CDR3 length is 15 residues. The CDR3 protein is CASSSGTGARYEQYF. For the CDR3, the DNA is TGTGCCAGCAGCTCAGGGACAGGGGCCCGCTACGAGCAGTACTTC. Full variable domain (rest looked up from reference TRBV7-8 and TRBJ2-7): GAGVSQSPRYKVAKRGQDVALRCDPISGHVSLFWYQQALGQGPEFLTYFQNEAQLDKSGLPSDRFFAERPEGSVSTLKIQRTQQEDSAVYLCASSSGTGARYEQYFGPGTRLTVT.

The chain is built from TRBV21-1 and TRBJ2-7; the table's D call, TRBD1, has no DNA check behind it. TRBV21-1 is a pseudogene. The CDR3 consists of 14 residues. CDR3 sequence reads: CASSTTGQGYEQYF. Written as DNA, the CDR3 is TGTGCCAGCAGCACGACAGGGCAAGGCTACGAGCAGTACTTC.

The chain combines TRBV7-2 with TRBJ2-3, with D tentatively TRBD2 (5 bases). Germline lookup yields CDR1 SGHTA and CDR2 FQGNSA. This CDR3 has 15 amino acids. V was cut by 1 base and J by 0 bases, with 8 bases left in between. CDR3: CASSLEASSTDTQYF. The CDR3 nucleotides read TGTGCCAGCAGCTTAGAGGCTAGCAGCACAGATACGCAGTATTTT.

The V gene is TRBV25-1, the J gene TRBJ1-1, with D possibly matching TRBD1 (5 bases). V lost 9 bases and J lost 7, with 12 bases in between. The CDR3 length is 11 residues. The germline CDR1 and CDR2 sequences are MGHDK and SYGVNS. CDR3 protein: CARTDPLEAFF. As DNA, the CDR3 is TGTGCCAGGACAGATCCCCTTGAAGCTTTCTTT. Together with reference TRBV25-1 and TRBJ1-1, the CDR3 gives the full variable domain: EADIYQTPRYLVIGTGKKITLECSQTMGHDKMYWYQQDPGMELHLIHYSYGVNSTEKGDLSSESTVSRIRTEHFPLTLESARPSHTSQYLCARTDPLEAFFGQGTRLTVV.

The CDR3, as DNA: TGTGCCAGCAGCTTAGATGTAATGGAGAGACCCGCCTACGAGCAGTACTTC. Translation gives CASSLDVMERPAYEQYF. The rearrangement uses TRBV11-2 and TRBJ2-7; D uncertain. V shed 0 bases and J shed 2 bases, with 17 bases lying between them. CDR1 SGHAT and CDR2 FQNNGV come from the germline V gene. This CDR3 spans 17 amino acids.

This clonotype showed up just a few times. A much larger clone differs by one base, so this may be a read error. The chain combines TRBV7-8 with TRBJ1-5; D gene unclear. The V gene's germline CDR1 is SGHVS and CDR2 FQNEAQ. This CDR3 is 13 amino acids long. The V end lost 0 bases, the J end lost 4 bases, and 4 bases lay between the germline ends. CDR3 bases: TGTGCCAGCAGCTTAGCCCCGAATCAGCCCCAGCATTTT. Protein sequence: CASSLAPNQPQHF.

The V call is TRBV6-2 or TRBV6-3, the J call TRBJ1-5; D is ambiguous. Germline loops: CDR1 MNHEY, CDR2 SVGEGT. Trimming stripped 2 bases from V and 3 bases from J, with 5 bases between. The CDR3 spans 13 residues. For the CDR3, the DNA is TGTGCCAGCAGTTACGTGAACAATCAGCCCCAGCATTTT. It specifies CASSYVNNQPQHF.

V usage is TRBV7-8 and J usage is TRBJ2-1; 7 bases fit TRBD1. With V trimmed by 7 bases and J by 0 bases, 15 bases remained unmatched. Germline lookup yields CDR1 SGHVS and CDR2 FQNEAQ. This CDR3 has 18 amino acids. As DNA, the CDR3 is TGTGCCAGCACCGCCACCACAGGGGCCGATAGCTCCTACAATGAGCAGTTCTTC. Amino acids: CASTATTGADSSYNEQFF.

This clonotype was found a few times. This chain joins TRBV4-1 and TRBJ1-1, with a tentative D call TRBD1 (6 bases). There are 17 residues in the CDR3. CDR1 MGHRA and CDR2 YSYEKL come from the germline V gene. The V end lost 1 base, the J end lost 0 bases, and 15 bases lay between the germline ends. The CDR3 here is CASSQGALTGLNTEAFF. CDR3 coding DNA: TGCGCCAGCAGCCAAGGCGCCCTGACAGGCTTGAACACTGAAGCTTTCTTT.

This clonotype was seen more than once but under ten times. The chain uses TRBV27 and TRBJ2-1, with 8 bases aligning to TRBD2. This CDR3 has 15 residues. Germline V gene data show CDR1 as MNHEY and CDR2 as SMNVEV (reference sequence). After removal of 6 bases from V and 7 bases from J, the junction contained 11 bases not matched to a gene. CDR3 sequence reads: CASRRLALWENEQFF. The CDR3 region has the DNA TGTGCCAGCAGGAGACTAGCGTTGTGGGAAAATGAGCAGTTCTTC.

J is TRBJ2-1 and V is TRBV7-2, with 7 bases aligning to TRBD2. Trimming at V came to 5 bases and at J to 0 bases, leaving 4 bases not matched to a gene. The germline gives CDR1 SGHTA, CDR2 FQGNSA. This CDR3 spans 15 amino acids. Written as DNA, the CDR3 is TGTGCCAGCAGCGAACTAGCGAGCTCCTACAATGAGCAGTTCTTC. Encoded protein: CASSELASSYNEQFF.

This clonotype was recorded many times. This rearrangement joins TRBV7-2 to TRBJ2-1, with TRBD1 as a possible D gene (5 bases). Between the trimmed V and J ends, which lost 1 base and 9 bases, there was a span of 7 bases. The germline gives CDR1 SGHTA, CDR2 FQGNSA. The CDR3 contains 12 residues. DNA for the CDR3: TGTGCCAGCAGCTTAGATGGGGCTGAGCAGTTCTTC. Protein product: CASSLDGAEQFF.

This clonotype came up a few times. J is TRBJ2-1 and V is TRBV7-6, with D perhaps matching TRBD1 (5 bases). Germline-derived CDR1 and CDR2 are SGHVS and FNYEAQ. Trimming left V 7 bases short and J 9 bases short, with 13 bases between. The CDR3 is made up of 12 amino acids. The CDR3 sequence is CASTSAQGEQFF. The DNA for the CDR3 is TGTGCCAGCACCAGCGCCCAGGGTGAGCAGTTCTTC. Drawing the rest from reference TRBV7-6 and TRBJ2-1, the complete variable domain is GAGVSQSPRYKVTKRGQDVALRCDPISGHVSLYWYRQALGQGPEFLTYFNYEAQQDKSGLPNDRFSAERPEGSISTLTIQRTEQRDSAMYRCASTSAQGEQFFGPGTRLTVL.

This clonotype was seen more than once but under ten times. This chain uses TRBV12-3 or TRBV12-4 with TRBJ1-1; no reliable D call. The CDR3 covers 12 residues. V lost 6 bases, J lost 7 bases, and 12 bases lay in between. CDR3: CASSWGAIEAFF. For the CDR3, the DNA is TGTGCCAGCAGCTGGGGAGCTATTGAAGCTTTCTTT.

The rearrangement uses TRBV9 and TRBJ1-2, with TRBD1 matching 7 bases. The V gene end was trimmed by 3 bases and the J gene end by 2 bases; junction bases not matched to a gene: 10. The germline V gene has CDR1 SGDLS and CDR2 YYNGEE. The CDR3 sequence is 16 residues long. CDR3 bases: TGTGCCAGCAGCGGTTCGACAGGGAGCAGGAACTATGGCTACACCTTC. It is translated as CASSGSTGSRNYGYTF.

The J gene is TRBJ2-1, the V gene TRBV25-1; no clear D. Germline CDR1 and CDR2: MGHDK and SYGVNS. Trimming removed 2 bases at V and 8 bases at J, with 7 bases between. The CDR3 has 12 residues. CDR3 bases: TGTGCCAGCAGTGAACTGGGTTATGAGCAGTTCTTC. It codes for CASSELGYEQFF.

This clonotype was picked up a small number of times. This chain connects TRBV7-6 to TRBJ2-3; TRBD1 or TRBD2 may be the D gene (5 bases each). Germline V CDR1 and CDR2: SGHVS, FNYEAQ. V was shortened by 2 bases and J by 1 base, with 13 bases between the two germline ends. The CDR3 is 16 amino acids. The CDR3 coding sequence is TGTGCCAGCAGCTTAACTTCGGGGACGGGCACAGATACGCAGTATTTT. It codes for CASSLTSGTGTDTQYF.

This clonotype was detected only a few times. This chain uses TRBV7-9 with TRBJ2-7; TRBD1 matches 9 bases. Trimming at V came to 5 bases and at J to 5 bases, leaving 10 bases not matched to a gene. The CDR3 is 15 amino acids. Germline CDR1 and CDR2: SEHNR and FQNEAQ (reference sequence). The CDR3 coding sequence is TGTGCCAGCAGCCGGGCACAGGGGGCCGTAGACGAGCAGTACTTC. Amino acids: CASSRAQGAVDEQYF. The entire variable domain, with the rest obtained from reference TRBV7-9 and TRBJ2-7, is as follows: DTGVSQNPRHKITKRGQNVTFRCDPISEHNRLYWYRQTLGQGPEFLTYFQNEAQLEKSRLLSDRFSAERPKGSFSTLEIQRTEQGDSAMYLCASSRAQGAVDEQYFGPGTRLTVT.

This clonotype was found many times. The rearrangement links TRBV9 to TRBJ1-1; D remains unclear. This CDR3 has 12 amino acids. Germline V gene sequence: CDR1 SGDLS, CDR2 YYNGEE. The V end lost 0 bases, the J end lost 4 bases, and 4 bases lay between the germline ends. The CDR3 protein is CASSVGGTEAFF. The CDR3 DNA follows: TGTGCCAGCAGCGTAGGGGGCACTGAAGCTTTCTTT.

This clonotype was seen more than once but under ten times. CDR3 DNA sequence: TGTGCCAGCAGCCCTCACAGAGCCAGTCACACTGAAGCTTTCTTT. Its translation: CASSPHRASHTEAFF. The chain couples TRBV14 to TRBJ1-1; D gene uncertain. This CDR3 spans 15 amino acids. The germline CDR1 and CDR2 sequences are SGHDN and FVKESK. V was shortened by 4 bases and J by 3 bases, with 15 bases between the two germline ends.

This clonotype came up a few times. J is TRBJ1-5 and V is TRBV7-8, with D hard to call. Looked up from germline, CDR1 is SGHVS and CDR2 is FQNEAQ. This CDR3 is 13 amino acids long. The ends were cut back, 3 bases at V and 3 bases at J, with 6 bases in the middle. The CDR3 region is CASSLSNNQPQHF. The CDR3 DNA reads TGTGCCAGCAGCTTGAGCAACAATCAGCCCCAGCATTTT.

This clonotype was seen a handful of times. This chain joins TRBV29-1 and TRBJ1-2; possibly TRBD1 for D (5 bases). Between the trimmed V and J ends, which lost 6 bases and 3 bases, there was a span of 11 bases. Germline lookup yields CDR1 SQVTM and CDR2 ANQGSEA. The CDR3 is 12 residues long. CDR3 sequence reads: CSVRDSYYGYTF. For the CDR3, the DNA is TGCAGCGTCAGGGACTCTTACTATGGCTACACCTTC.